The rows below give T cell receptor beta chains drawn from one sample of a study of T cell changes during pregnancy in multiple sclerosis. Using immunoSEQ multiplex PCR, the repertoire was profiled, and TCRdb retains in-frame clones only, with some absent. The repertoire holds 55,000 to 85,000 clones, with just over 90% as singletons. Specimen: peripheral blood, collected in the third trimester of pregnancy. The receptor source for this set is a female donor with multiple sclerosis, enrolled in a pregnancy study. CDR3s include the opening cysteine and the closing phenylalanine or tryptophan. The order of the fields is CDR3 DNA, CDR3 protein, D gene, V gene, J gene, CDR3 length. A D gene is named only where the DNA matches it firmly.

CDR3nt: TGTGCCAGCAGCCCCCGGGGTGTCTACAATGAGCAGTTCTTC
CDR3aa: CASSPRGVYNEQFF
d_gene: NA
v_gene: TRBV16
j_gene: TRBJ2-1
len: 14

CDR3nt: TGTGCCAGCAGCGTAGGACTAGCGGGGGGAGGGGAGACAGATACGCAGTATTTT
CDR3aa: CASSVGLAGGGETDTQYF
d_gene: TRBD2
v_gene: TRBV9
j_gene: TRBJ2-3
len: 18

CDR3nt: TGTGCCAGCTCACCACCGACAGAACTAGATACGCAGTATTTT
CDR3aa: CASSPPTELDTQYF
d_gene: NA
v_gene: TRBV18
j_gene: TRBJ2-3
len: 14

CDR3nt: TGTGCCAGCAGCGCGGACAGGACTGGAAACACCATATATTTT
CDR3aa: CASSADRTGNTIYF
d_gene: TRBD1
v_gene: TRBV9
j_gene: TRBJ1-3
len: 14

CDR3nt: TGTGCCAGCAGCGGAGAAACAGGGTTCTCCTACAATGAGCAGTTCTTC
CDR3aa: CASSGETGFSYNEQFF
d_gene: NA
v_gene: TRBV9
j_gene: TRBJ2-1
len: 16

CDR3nt: TGTGCCAGCAGCTTGGCTAGCGTGCAGAGCACAGATACGCAGTATTTT
CDR3aa: CASSLASVQSTDTQYF
d_gene: NA
v_gene: TRBV5-4
j_gene: TRBJ2-3
len: 16

CDR3nt: TGCGCCAGCAGCTTTGTACAGCCCAGCGAAAAACTGTTTTTT
CDR3aa: CASSFVQPSEKLFF
d_gene: NA
v_gene: TRBV5-1
j_gene: TRBJ1-4
len: 14

CDR3nt: TGTGCCTGGACGCGGGGGGCCGGGGAGCTGTTTTTT
CDR3aa: CAWTRGAGELFF
d_gene: TRBD2
v_gene: TRBV30
j_gene: TRBJ2-2
len: 12

CDR3nt: TGCGCCAGCAGCTTGGGGACAGAGAACACTGAAGCTTTCTTT
CDR3aa: CASSLGTENTEAFF
d_gene: NA
v_gene: TRBV5-1
j_gene: TRBJ1-1
len: 14

CDR3nt: TGCGCCAGCAGTCAAAAACAGGGTATTGGAGGCTACACCTTC
CDR3aa: CASSQKQGIGGYTF
d_gene: NA
v_gene: TRBV23-1
j_gene: TRBJ1-2
len: 14

CDR3nt: TGTGCCAGCAGTTGGGACAGGACTTATGGCTACACCTTC
CDR3aa: CASSWDRTYGYTF
d_gene: TRBD1
v_gene: TRBV6-5
j_gene: TRBJ1-2
len: 13

CDR3nt: TGTGCCAGTGGGTACAGGGGGCTTAACACTGAAGCTTTCTTT
CDR3aa: CASGYRGLNTEAFF
d_gene: TRBD1
v_gene: TRBV19
j_gene: TRBJ1-1
len: 14

CDR3nt: TGTGCTAGTGGCCGGGACACTGCCTCCTACGAGCAGTACTTC
CDR3aa: CASGRDTASYEQYF
d_gene: NA
v_gene: TRBV12-5
j_gene: TRBJ2-7
len: 14

CDR3nt: TGTGCCAGCAGCCACGGACTAGCGGGAGCCCTCAACTACGAGCAGTACTTC
CDR3aa: CASSHGLAGALNYEQYF
d_gene: TRBD2
v_gene: TRBV5-8
j_gene: TRBJ2-7
len: 17

CDR3nt: TGTGCCAGCAGTCCGCTGCTAAGCGGGACGAGCCAAGAGACCCAGTACTTC
CDR3aa: CASSPLLSGTSQETQYF
d_gene: TRBD2
v_gene: TRBV27
j_gene: TRBJ2-5
len: 17

CDR3nt: TGCAGCGTTGCGGTCTTGGGAGTAGGCGGAGAGACCCAGTACTTC
CDR3aa: CSVAVLGVGGETQYF
d_gene: NA
v_gene: TRBV29-1
j_gene: TRBJ2-5
len: 15